These 2 T cell receptor beta chains originate from one sample sequenced in a study of T-cell reconstitution after alpha-beta-depleted transplantation in children. The TCRbeta library was prepared with unique molecular identifiers. TCRdb re-analysed the PCR reads in MiXCR, keeping a single row per CDR3 protein. The sample lists about 360,000 distinct CDR3 sequences; approximately 12% were seen once. This material consisted of PBMCs, taken from the stem cell graft. These receptors were collected from a human donor who donated a stem cell graft to a child with Fanconi anemia.

This clonotype came up many times. The V gene is TRBV20-1, the J gene TRBJ1-2; D may be TRBD1 (5 bases). This CDR3 spans 13 amino acids. Germline CDR1 is DFQATT and CDR2 is SNEGSKA (reference sequence). V dropped 3 bases and J dropped 4 bases, with 12 bases sitting between them. DNA of the CDR3: TGCAGTGCTAGTAAGGGGAAAGGCTATGGCTACACCTTC. It specifies CSASKGKGYGYTF.

V gene TRBV7-9 combines with J gene TRBJ1-5; no clear D. Trimming left V 4 bases short and J 8 bases short, with 15 bases between. This CDR3 contains 14 residues. Germline V gives CDR1 SEHNR, CDR2 FQNEAQ (reference sequence). CDR3 amino acids: CASSSTRVREPQHF. DNA of the CDR3: TGTGCCAGCAGCTCGACGAGGGTTCGGGAGCCCCAGCATTTT.